The rows below give T cell receptor beta chains drawn from one sample of a study of identical twins. TCRdb analysed the 5' RACE reads with MiXCR anew, one entry per CDR3 protein. The data show hundreds of thousands of distinct CDR3 sequences, around a tenth seen once. Sequencing input: memory (CD45RO+) T cells sorted from blood. The receptors derive from a young woman in good health. CDR3s include the opening cysteine and the closing phenylalanine or tryptophan. Expanded clones are given a class, and other clones once, few, many or no size at all.

j_call v_call clone_size cdr3_aa
TRBJ1-6 TRBV10-1 . CASSTGVGNSPLHF
TRBJ2-1 TRBV6-1 few CATSITLNYNEQFF
TRBJ1-1 TRBV15 many CATSTLQLNTEAFF
TRBJ2-2 TRBV10-3 . CAISEVAGGFTGELFF
TRBJ2-7 TRBV5-6 . CASSPGGRGLSSYEQYF
TRBJ2-1 TRBV20-1 . CSAARGSVNEQFF
TRBJ1-1 TRBV6-2/TRBV6-3 . CASSPHPGQGHTEAFF
TRBJ2-1 TRBV7-9 . CASAMTAAYNEQFF
TRBJ1-5 TRBV5-5 many CASSFAQYSNQPQHF
TRBJ2-5 TRBV5-1 many CASSLDPGETQYF
TRBJ2-1 TRBV10-3 many CAISGTGLANEQFF
TRBJ1-2 TRBV5-1 . CASSPGTGVYGYTF
TRBJ2-1 TRBV4-3 many CASSQREISEQFF
TRBJ2-5 TRBV5-1 . CASSFRQGGRQETQYF
TRBJ2-3 TRBV5-6 . CASSSDWSTDTQYF
TRBJ1-1 TRBV5-6 few CASSRPNGGEAFF
TRBJ2-1 TRBV12-3/TRBV12-4 few CASRPGTRISTYNEQFF
TRBJ1-1 TRBV6-1 . CASRRTGTGNTEAFF
TRBJ1-2 TRBV5-1 . CASSLGPDTYGYTF
TRBJ2-3 TRBV2 few CASRPGLAHFTDTQYF
TRBJ2-1 TRBV9 . CASSEALGAYPYNEQFF
TRBJ1-1 TRBV7-2 few CASSLGGEGNTEAFF
TRBJ2-7 TRBV20-1 . CSARDRRGLSSYEQYF
TRBJ2-1 TRBV5-1 many CASTRDLTPNEQFF
TRBJ2-7 TRBV20-1 . CSATMGHEQYF
TRBJ1-1 TRBV4-2 few CASSPLQGPSTEAFF
TRBJ2-7 TRBV2 many CASSWGPAYEQYF
TRBJ2-7 TRBV18 . CASSRGRGDEQYF
TRBJ2-1 TRBV9 few CASSATPAGGRSEQFF
TRBJ2-5 TRBV18 . CASSPPGLAGETQYF
TRBJ1-1 TRBV12-3/TRBV12-4 many CASQEGPGTEAFF
TRBJ2-2 TRBV7-2 many CASSSLAGFTGELFF